These 27 T cell receptor beta chains originate from one sample sequenced in a study of T cell repertoires in cytomegalovirus infection. MiXCR, applied by TCRdb to the reads, yields one record per CDR3 protein. This table has some 920,000 distinct CDR3 sequences, roughly 30% appearing once. These TCRs are of unknown antigen specificity. This sample comprised cultured CD8+ T cells from PBMCs, obtained from culture after CMV antigen stimulation. Every receptor here comes from a human donor in good health (CMV status not recorded). Some clones in this sample may be carry-over from other donors' samples.

A few counts support this clonotype. The rearrangement uses TRBV6-5 and TRBJ1-5, with D uncertain. The CDR3 is 13 amino acids. V lost 6 bases and J lost 2, with 8 bases in between. CDR1 and CDR2 from the germline V gene are MNHEY and SVGAGI. CDR3 nucleotide sequence: TGTGCCAGCAGGGTGGACCGCAATCAGCCCCAGCATTTT. It specifies CASRVDRNQPQHF.

This chain links TRBV6-1 with TRBJ2-7, with D possibly being TRBD1 (6 bases). This CDR3 has 14 amino acids. Germline CDR1 is MNHNS and CDR2 is SASEGT. Trimming took off 6 bases at V and 4 bases at J, with 16 bases between the two ends. CDR3 amino acids: CASSPFEGVYEQYF. The CDR3 bases are TGTGCCAGCAGCCCCTTCGAGGGGGTGTACGAGCAGTACTTC.

V is TRBV7-6 and J is TRBJ1-2; weak D call: TRBD1 (6 bases). V lost 0 bases and J lost 8, with 16 bases in between. The CDR3 spans 15 residues. Germline CDR1 is SGHVS and CDR2 is FNYEAQ. CDR3 bases: TGTGCCAGCAGCTTAGCCCAGACAGGTGGTTACGGCTACACCTTC. Translation gives CASSLAQTGGYGYTF.

The gene calls are TRBV13 and TRBJ1-1; D remains unclear. The CDR3 has 12 amino acids. Trimming pared 1 base from V and 6 bases from J, leaving 6 bases between. Germline V CDR1 and CDR2: PRHDT, FYEKMQ (reference sequence). CDR3 residues: CASSLDYPEAFF. The CDR3 DNA follows: TGTGCCAGCAGCTTAGATTACCCTGAAGCTTTCTTT.

The rearrangement links TRBV9 to TRBJ2-4, with TRBD1 matching 9 bases. From germline, CDR1 is SGDLS and CDR2 YYNGEE. V gave up 4 bases and J gave up 0 bases; unmatched junction bases: 5. This CDR3 contains 16 residues. CDR3 loop: CASSQTGGLAKNIQYF. The CDR3 DNA follows: TGTGCCAGCAGCCAGACAGGGGGTTTAGCCAAAAACATTCAGTACTTC.

This clonotype was recorded at least ten times. The chain carries TRBV6-5 and TRBJ1-1; D unclear. The ends were cut back, 4 bases at V and 5 bases at J, with 8 bases in the middle. CDR1 is MNHEY, CDR2 SVGAGI, per germline. This CDR3 region has 12 residues. The CDR3 DNA reads as TGTGCCAGCAGTTCCTTGGGGACTGAAGCTTTCTTT. Its translation: CASSSLGTEAFF.

V gene TRBV7-6 combines with J gene TRBJ2-7, with D possibly matching TRBD1 (6 bases). The germline V gene encodes CDR1 SGHVS and CDR2 FNYEAQ. There are 13 residues in the CDR3. The V gene lost 5 bases and the J gene lost 2 bases, with 10 bases spanning the gap. The CDR3 DNA reads TGTGCCAGCAGCCACAGGGAAACCTACGAGCAGTACTTC. The encoded protein is CASSHRETYEQYF.

This clonotype was detected a few times. CDR3 nucleotides: TGTGCCGTCCTAGTGAACTATGGCTACACCTTC. Its protein is CAVLVNYGYTF. The chain is built from TRBV10-3 and TRBJ1-2, with no clear D. The length of the CDR3 is 11 residues. The germline gives CDR1 ENHRY, CDR2 SYGVKD. V lost 11 bases and J 2 bases, leaving 9 bases between the germline ends.

The chain joins TRBV6-1 to TRBJ1-2; no reliable D call. Germline V gives CDR1 MNHNS, CDR2 SASEGT. V lost 10 bases, J lost 8 bases, and 11 bases lay in between. This CDR3 contains 10 residues. The CDR3 sequence is CATLEWGYTF. DNA of the CDR3: TGTGCCACCCTCGAGTGGGGCTACACCTTC.

This clonotype was seen only a few times. The gene calls are TRBV27 and TRBJ2-3; D gene unclear. CDR1 is MNHEY, CDR2 SMNVEV, per germline (reference sequence). Between the trimmed V and J ends, which lost 5 bases and 6 bases, there was a span of 9 bases. The CDR3 length is 12 residues. This CDR3 is CASSNYLDTQYF. The CDR3 nucleotides read TGTGCCAGCAGTAATTATTTGGATACGCAGTATTTT.

V gene TRBV12-3 or TRBV12-4 combines with J gene TRBJ2-1; TRBD2 matches 12 bases. The CDR3 spans 14 residues. V was clipped by 6 bases and J by 9 bases; unmatched bases: 6. As DNA, the CDR3 is TGTGCCAGCAGCTCTAGCGGGGGGGCCCCTGAGCAGTTCTTC. Residues: CASSSSGGAPEQFF.

The chain is built from TRBV11-2 and TRBJ2-1, with TRBD2 matching over 7 bases. CDR1 is SGHAT, CDR2 FQNNGV, per germline. The CDR3 is 15 amino acids. The V and J ends lost 0 bases and 8 bases, in that order; junction bases with no gene match: 7. The DNA for the CDR3 is TGTGCCAGCAGCTTAGAGGGGGGGTCGATGGATGAGCAGTTCTTC. It encodes CASSLEGGSMDEQFF. Filled out from reference TRBV11-2 and TRBJ2-1, the complete variable domain reads EAGVAQSPRYKIIEKRQSVAFWCNPISGHATLYWYQQILGQGPKLLIQFQNNGVVDDSQLPKDRFSAERLKGVDSTLKIQPAKLEDSAVYLCASSLEGGSMDEQFFGPGTRLTVL.

The V and J genes are TRBV7-2 and TRBJ1-4; no reliable D call. V was cut by 2 bases and J by 8 bases, with 12 bases left in between. Germline V gene data show CDR1 as SGHTA and CDR2 as FQGNSA. This CDR3 region has 14 residues. The CDR3 nucleotides are TGTGCCAGCAGCTTAAGCCTCCTGGAAGAAAAACTGTTTTTT. Protein product: CASSLSLLEEKLFF.

The rearrangement uses TRBV7-9 and TRBJ2-3; D not resolved. CDR1 is SEHNR, CDR2 FQNEAQ, per germline (reference sequence). Trimming pared 5 bases from V and 0 bases from J, leaving 12 bases between. The CDR3 is 15 residues long. The CDR3 sequence is CASSNSGFSTDTQYF. In DNA, the CDR3 is TGTGCCAGCAGCAACTCAGGTTTTAGCACAGATACGCAGTATTTT.

V usage is TRBV6-5 and J usage is TRBJ2-5; 7 nucleotides match TRBD2. The V gene end was trimmed by 0 bases and the J gene end by 7 bases; junction bases not matched to a gene: 5. This CDR3 comprises 14 residues. Germline V gives CDR1 MNHEY, CDR2 SVGAGI. CDR3 region: CASSYSDRGGTQYF. The CDR3 nucleotides read TGTGCCAGCAGTTACTCTGACCGCGGGGGGACCCAGTACTTC.

This clonotype has ten or more counts. The J gene is TRBJ2-2, the V gene TRBV12-5, with D perhaps matching TRBD1 (6 bases). The CDR3 is made up of 15 amino acids. Trimming pared 2 bases from V and 3 bases from J, leaving 10 bases between. Germline lookup yields CDR1 LGHNT and CDR2 FRNRAP. In DNA, the CDR3 is TGTGCTAGTGGTTTGCCGCAGGGGTACACCGGGGAGCTGTTTTTT. Encoded protein: CASGLPQGYTGELFF.

The V and J genes are TRBV11-2 and TRBJ2-1; D is ambiguous. Germline CDR1 and CDR2: SGHAT and FQNNGV. The CDR3 spans 14 residues. The V gene lost 0 bases and the J gene lost 8 bases, with 11 bases spanning the gap. The CDR3 is CASSLDLQRHEQFF. The CDR3 nucleotides are TGTGCCAGCAGCTTAGATCTCCAGCGACATGAGCAGTTCTTC.

This clonotype was seen a handful of times. The CDR3 nucleotides read TGCAGCGTTGAAACAGGTGAAGTGGAAAAACTGTTTTTT. As protein: CSVETGEVEKLFF. The V and J genes are TRBV29-1 and TRBJ1-4, with a weak D call TRBD1 (5 bases). CDR3 length: 13 residues. V lost 2 bases and J 8 bases, leaving 12 bases between the germline ends. Germline assignment: CDR1 SQVTM and CDR2 ANQGSEA.

This chain links TRBV5-5 with TRBJ1-1, with no clear D. CDR3 length: 15 residues. With 0 bases removed from V and 3 bases from J, the gap between germline ends came to 12 bases. From germline, CDR1 is SGHKS and CDR2 YYEKEE (reference sequence). CDR3 amino acids: CASSLERAVDTEAFF. Here the CDR3 DNA reads TGTGCCAGCAGCTTGGAGAGGGCGGTGGACACTGAAGCTTTCTTT.

The rearrangement uses TRBV6-2 or TRBV6-3 and TRBJ2-7, with D perhaps matching TRBD2 (5 bases). V shed 6 bases and J shed 5 bases, with 17 bases lying between them. CDR1 and CDR2 from the germline V gene are MNHEY and SVGEGT. This CDR3 is built from 14 residues. The CDR3 coding sequence is TGTGCCAGCAGCCGCTCCGGGGTTCGGGACGAGCAGTACGTC. Translated: CASSRSGVRDEQYV.

V gene TRBV12-3 or TRBV12-4 combines with J gene TRBJ2-7, with a tentative D call TRBD1 (6 bases). V lost 6 bases and J 2 bases, leaving 17 bases between the germline ends. The CDR3 extends over 15 amino acids. The CDR3 loop is CASSLGHAATYEQYF. The CDR3 DNA is TGTGCCAGCAGCCTGGGACACGCAGCGACCTACGAGCAGTACTTC.

In this sample, this clonotype turned up a few times. For the CDR3, the DNA is TGCAGTGCTAGAGACCTGGCGGATGGCGAGCAGTACGTC. It translates to CSARDLADGEQYV. This sequence joins TRBV20-1 and TRBJ2-7; no clear D gene. Trimming cost V 0 bases and J 6 bases, with 12 bases left between them. Germline assignment: CDR1 DFQATT and CDR2 SNEGSKA (reference sequence). The CDR3 is 13 amino acids.

The V call is TRBV2, the J call TRBJ2-1; 7 bases agree with TRBD2. The CDR3 loop spans 15 amino acids. V was pared by 2 bases and J by 2 bases, with 3 bases of the junction left unmatched. CDR1 and CDR2 (germline): SNHLY, FYNNEI. The CDR3 DNA sequence: TGTGCCAGCAGTGAATACGGGGGGACCTACAATGAGCAGTTCTTC. Encoded protein: CASSEYGGTYNEQFF.

The chain couples TRBV27 to TRBJ2-1; 9 bases match TRBD2. The CDR3 runs to 14 residues. With V trimmed by 2 bases and J by 9 bases, 5 bases remained unmatched. Germline V CDR1 and CDR2: MNHEY, SMNVEV (reference sequence). CDR3 sequence (DNA): TGTGCCAGCAGTTTAAGGCCGCGGGGGGGTGAGCAGTTCTTC. Its protein product is CASSLRPRGGEQFF.

This sequence joins TRBV5-4 and TRBJ2-6, with D perhaps TRBD1 (6 bases). The germline CDR1 and CDR2 sequences are SGHNT and YYREEE (reference sequence). The V and J ends lost 0 bases and 0 bases respectively, with 10 bases between them. This CDR3 region has 17 residues. The CDR3 sequence is CASSLVGGSSGANVLTF. CDR3 nucleotide sequence: TGTGCCAGCAGCTTGGTAGGGGGAAGCTCTGGGGCCAACGTCCTGACTTTC. The variable domain in full, with the rest retrieved from reference TRBV5-4 and TRBJ2-6, is ETGVTQSPTHLIKTRGQQVTLRCSSQSGHNTVSWYQQALGQGPQFIFQYYREEENGRGNFPPRFSGLQFPNYSSELNVNALELDDSALYLCASSLVGGSSGANVLTFGAGSRLTVL.

This clonotype was observed a handful of times. This chain uses TRBV6-1 with TRBJ2-3; 9 bases are a match to TRBD1. Germline CDR1 is MNHNS and CDR2 is SASEGT. V dropped 8 bases and J dropped 4; count of bases not matched to a gene: 4. The CDR3 has 13 amino acids. CDR3 coding DNA: TGTGCCAGCCCCGGGACAGGGCCAGATACGCAGTATTTT. Its protein product is CASPGTGPDTQYF.

In this sample, this clonotype turned up many times. The chain joins TRBV28 to TRBJ2-1; the match to TRBD2 covers 7 bases. Germline loops: CDR1 MDHEN, CDR2 SYDVKM. CDR3 length equals 14 residues. V lost 1 base to trimming and J lost 7 bases; unmatched junction nucleotides: 4. CDR3 sequence reads: CASSLFGGGNEQFF. The CDR3, as DNA: TGTGCCAGCAGTTTATTTGGGGGAGGGAATGAGCAGTTCTTC.